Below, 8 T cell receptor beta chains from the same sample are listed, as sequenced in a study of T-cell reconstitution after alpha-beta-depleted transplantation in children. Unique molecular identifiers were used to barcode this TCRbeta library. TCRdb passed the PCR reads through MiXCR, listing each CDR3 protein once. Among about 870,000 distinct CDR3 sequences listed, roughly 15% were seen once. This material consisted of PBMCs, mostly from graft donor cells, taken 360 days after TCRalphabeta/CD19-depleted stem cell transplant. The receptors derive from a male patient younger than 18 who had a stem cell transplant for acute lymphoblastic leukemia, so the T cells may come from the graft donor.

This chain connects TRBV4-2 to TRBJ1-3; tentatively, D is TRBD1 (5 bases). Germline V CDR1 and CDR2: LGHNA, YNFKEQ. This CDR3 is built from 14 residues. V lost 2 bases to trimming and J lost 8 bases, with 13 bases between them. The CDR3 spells CASSQKGRGDTIYF. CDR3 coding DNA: TGTGCCAGCAGCCAAAAGGGGCGCGGGGACACCATATATTTT.

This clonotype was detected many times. The CDR3 DNA reads TGCGCCAGCAGCTCGAACAGGGGGCGATACGAGCAGTACTTC. Protein: CASSSNRGRYEQYF. V and J are TRBV5-1 and TRBJ2-7; TRBD1 matches at 9 bases. Losses at the gene ends were 3 bases for V and 4 bases for J; bases not matched to a gene: 5. This CDR3 is built from 14 residues. CDR1 SGHRS and CDR2 YFSETQ come from the germline V gene.

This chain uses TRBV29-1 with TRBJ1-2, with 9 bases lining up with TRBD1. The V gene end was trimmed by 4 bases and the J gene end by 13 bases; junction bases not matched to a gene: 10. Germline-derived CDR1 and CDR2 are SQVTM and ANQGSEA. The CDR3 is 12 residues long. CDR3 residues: CSVAITGGPSTF. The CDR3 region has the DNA TGCAGCGTTGCAATCACAGGGGGCCCAAGCACCTTC.

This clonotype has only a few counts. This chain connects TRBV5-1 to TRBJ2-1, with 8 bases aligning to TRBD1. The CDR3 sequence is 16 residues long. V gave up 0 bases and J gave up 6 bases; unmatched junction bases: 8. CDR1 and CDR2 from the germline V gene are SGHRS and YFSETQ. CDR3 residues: CASSLVATGDGNEQFF. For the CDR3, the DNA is TGCGCCAGCAGCTTGGTGGCGACAGGGGATGGCAATGAGCAGTTCTTC.

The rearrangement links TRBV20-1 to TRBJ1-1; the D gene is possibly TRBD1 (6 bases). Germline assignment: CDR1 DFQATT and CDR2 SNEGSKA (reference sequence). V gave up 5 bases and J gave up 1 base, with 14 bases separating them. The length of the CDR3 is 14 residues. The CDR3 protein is CSARPGAANTEAFF. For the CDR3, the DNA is TGCAGTGCTCGACCGGGGGCGGCGAACACTGAAGCTTTCTTT.

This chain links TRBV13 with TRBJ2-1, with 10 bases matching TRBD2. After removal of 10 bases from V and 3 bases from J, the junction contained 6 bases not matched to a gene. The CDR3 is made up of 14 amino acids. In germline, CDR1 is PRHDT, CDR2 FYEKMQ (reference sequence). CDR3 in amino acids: CANARTSGYNEQFF. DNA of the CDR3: TGTGCCAACGCCCGGACTAGCGGCTACAATGAGCAGTTCTTC.

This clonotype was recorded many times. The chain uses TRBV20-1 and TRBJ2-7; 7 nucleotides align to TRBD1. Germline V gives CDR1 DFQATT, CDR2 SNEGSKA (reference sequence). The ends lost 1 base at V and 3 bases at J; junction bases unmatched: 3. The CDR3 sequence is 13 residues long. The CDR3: CSARVTGIYEQYF. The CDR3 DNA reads TGCAGTGCTAGAGTGACAGGGATCTACGAGCAGTACTTC.

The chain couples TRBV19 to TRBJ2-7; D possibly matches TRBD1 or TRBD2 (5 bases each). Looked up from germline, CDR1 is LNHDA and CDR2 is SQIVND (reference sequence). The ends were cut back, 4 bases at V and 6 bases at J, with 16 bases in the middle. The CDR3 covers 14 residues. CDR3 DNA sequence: TGTGCCAGTAGTAGAGGGGCCCCCCGGATCGAGCAGTACTTC. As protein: CASSRGAPRIEQYF.